This record looks at one T cell receptor beta chain sequence and its context. This clone occurred a few times. What this receptor recognizes is not known. No quality values exist for individual bases; no much larger clone is one base distant. The immunoSEQ Assay was used to sequence TCR beta CDR3 regions from DNA. In the authors' own workflow: T cell density was computed as TCR beta template counts normalized to usable DNA estimated by amplifying housekeeping genes. Richness was estimated using the preseqR package, with extrapolation to 400,000 templates for PBMC samples and to 120,000 templates for tissue samples. Clonality was taken to be one minus Pielou's evenness. To identify tissue-enriched TCRs, differential abundance testing was run on productive amino-acid clonotypes with a minimum total count of 5 and an alpha of 0.1. The Jaccard Index and the Morisita Overlap Index were used to quantify repertoire overlap between compartments. TCR beta CDR3s were clustered by GLIPH together with public tetramer-defined viral CDR3s, and at least three viral sequences plus V-gene enrichment were required for viral motifs. The source is immuneACCESS, and TCRdb retained only in-frame sequences with V and J called. Part of the clones is not carried over; for the studies checked, unresolved V genes explain less than half of this, and the remainder is unexplained. That table is the source of V, J and clone size, and D and trimming were worked out from the DNA. Counted in this sample were over a thousand clones; about 20% of them appeared once. Of the sample, more than 9% is held by the ten largest clones.

At diagnosis, peripheral blood, uninvolved tumor-adjacent lung and tumor were collected and stored as a combination of fresh-frozen and FFPE material. This entry is derived from a study of T cells in localized non-small cell lung cancer (dated by TCRdb to between 2020 and 2021). Regarding the complete study: T cell repertoires of 200 to 300 early-stage NSCLC patients were analyzed, with tumors being compared against uninvolved tumor-adjacent lungs. All 240 or so NSCLC patients in the cohort were treatment-naive and had localized lung tumors that were resected. The mean age of the NSCLC patients was less than 70 years, with 120 to 150 men and around 100 women.

What the study reported, not specific to this receptor: Uninvolved tumor-adjacent lung showed the highest T cell clonality, higher than tumor, which suggests more focused antigenic responses in the adjacent lung. Because multi-region tumor sequencing was not done, intratumor heterogeneity could not be ruled out. Higher blood T cell density associated with longer overall survival, while higher adjacent-lung clonality associated with shorter survival. Because the study design was exploratory, TCR variables were selected using unadjusted p-values without false-discovery rate correction. Of the top 100 tumor clones, a median of approximately 60 were detected in paired uninvolved adjacent lung; under 35 were also among that lung's top 100.

V loses 2 bases of germline sequence and J loses 7 bases, and the interval between the two ends is 20 bases. CDR1 is given as MDHEN and CDR2 as SYDVKM, both from the germline V gene. The CDR3 runs 16 amino acids, cysteine and phenylalanine included. The entry retains the CDR3 DNA only, 48 bases that are in frame from base 1. The sequence came from a male donor older than 55 with stage I lung adenocarcinoma. The chain was built from TRBV28 and TRBJ1-2, with TRBD1 tentatively as D gene (5 bases match). The source was lung tumor tissue, collected before any cancer treatment. Read as DNA, the sequence is TGTGCCAGCAGTTTACCCCACCAGGACACGGCTCTTGGCTACACCTTC. It encodes CASSLPHQDTALGYTF.